Listed below are T cell receptor beta chains from one sample, sequenced in a study of blood T cell repertoires in COVID-19. Profiling relied on immunoSEQ multiplex PCR, and the TCRdb table lists in-frame clones only, not all of them. The sample includes fewer than 65,000 clones, roughly nine tenths of them seen just once. The specimen was peripheral blood. These receptors all stem from a man aged 50 or older with acute or convalescent COVID-19. Both conserved end residues are part of each CDR3. D genes are given only for firm matches. The listing skips clone size in some rows; elsewhere it reads once, few, many or a size class.

v_gene	d_gene	j_gene	abundance	CDR3aa	CDR3nt
TRBV20-1	.	TRBJ1-1	once	CSASAGNTEAFF	TGCAGTGCTAGTGCGGGGAACACTGAAGCTTTCTTT
TRBV21-1	.	TRBJ1-2	.	CASIGDRGNYGYTF	TGTGCCAGCATCGGGGACAGGGGGAACTATGGCTACACCTTC
TRBV19	.	TRBJ1-3	.	CASSMALAGRSGNTIYF	TGTGCCAGTAGTATGGCCTTGGCAGGGCGCTCTGGAAACACCATATATTTT
TRBV19	.	TRBJ1-5	.	CASSPRDRNNQPQHF	TGTGCCAGTAGTCCTCGAGACAGGAACAATCAGCCCCAGCATTTT
TRBV24-1	TRBD1	TRBJ1-3	.	CATSEVPGQGNSGNTIYF	TGTGCCACCAGTGAGGTCCCGGGACAGGGGAACTCTGGAAACACCATATATTTT
TRBV6-6	TRBD1	TRBJ2-1	.	CASRRQRSRGTGVNEQFF	TGTGCCAGCCGTCGGCAGCGGAGCAGGGGGACAGGGGTGAATGAGCAGTTCTTC
TRBV3-1/TRBV3-2	.	TRBJ2-1	.	CASSQEAGVGSYNEQFF	TGTGCCAGCAGCCAAGAGGCAGGGGTGGGCTCCTACAATGAGCAGTTCTTC
TRBV9	TRBD2	TRBJ2-4	.	CASSVGAGVTLIQYF	TGTGCCAGCAGCGTCGGAGCGGGAGTGACACTCATTCAGTACTTC
TRBV5-6	TRBD1	TRBJ2-7	.	CASNRQGYEQYF	TGTGCCAGCAACAGACAGGGCTACGAGCAGTACTTC
TRBV9	TRBD2	TRBJ2-1	once	CASSPRPGGPYNEQFF	TGTGCCAGCAGCCCAAGACCGGGAGGTCCCTACAATGAGCAGTTCTTC
TRBV5-1	.	TRBJ2-1	once	CASSLEQFSYNEQFF	TGCGCCAGCAGCTTGGAACAGTTCTCCTACAATGAGCAGTTCTTC
TRBV7-8	TRBD1	TRBJ1-2	.	CASSPRTGSLSYGYTF	TGTGCCAGCAGCCCCCGGACAGGGTCCCTCTCTTATGGCTACACCTTC
TRBV3-1/TRBV3-2	TRBD2	TRBJ2-1	.	CASSPSGDFIYNEQFF	TGTGCCAGCAGCCCCAGCGGGGACTTTATCTACAATGAGCAGTTCTTC
TRBV6-5	TRBD1	TRBJ2-2	.	CASSTGQRGSGELFF	TGTGCCAGCAGTACGGGACAGAGGGGGTCCGGGGAGCTGTTTTTT
TRBV19	TRBD1	TRBJ1-2	few	CASSIGTGVGYGYTF	TGTGCCAGTAGTATAGGGACAGGGGTCGGCTATGGCTACACCTTC
TRBV7-6	.	TRBJ1-3	.	CASSPRDSSSGNTIYF	TGTGCCAGCAGCCCAAGAGACAGTAGCTCTGGAAACACCATATATTTT
TRBV9	TRBD1	TRBJ1-4	.	CASSPRTGGDVNEKLFF	TGTGCCAGCAGCCCTCGGACAGGGGGCGACGTGAATGAAAAACTGTTTTTT
TRBV24-1	TRBD1	TRBJ1-5	.	CATSDSRQGVKPQHF	TGTGCCACCAGTGATTCGAGACAGGGAGTAAAGCCCCAGCATTTT
TRBV7-9	.	TRBJ1-1	once	CASSLARFSDEAFF	TGTGCCAGCAGCTTAGCGCGGTTCTCAGATGAAGCTTTCTTT
TRBV5-5	TRBD2	TRBJ2-3	.	CASSLSGADTQYF	TGTGCCAGCAGCTTGAGCGGGGCCGATACGCAGTATTTT
TRBV6-5	.	TRBJ2-1	.	CASSRTRFDEQFF	TGTGCCAGCAGCCGGACTCGTTTCGATGAGCAGTTCTTC
TRBV4-3	.	TRBJ1-1	.	CASSQDIGGRRTEAFF	TGCGCCAGCAGCCAAGATATCGGGGGGCGAAGGACTGAAGCTTTCTTT
TRBV19	.	TRBJ1-1	.	CASSIRRIYTEAFF	TGTGCCAGTAGCATAAGGAGGATATACACTGAAGCTTTCTTT
TRBV29-1	TRBD1	TRBJ1-2	.	CSVERSEDRVGYTF	TGCAGCGTTGAACGCTCAGAGGACAGGGTTGGCTACACCTTC
TRBV5-1	TRBD1	TRBJ2-7	.	CASRTGTVSAYEQYF	TGCGCCAGCAGGACCGGGACAGTGTCAGCCTACGAGCAGTACTTC